The 29 T cell receptor beta chains reported below all come from one sample, sequenced in a study of T cell repertoires in cytomegalovirus infection. Via MiXCR, TCRdb re-called the reads, giving one row per CDR3 protein. The table lists 100,000 to 150,000 distinct CDR3 sequences, almost 9% of them singletons. Sequenced input: PBMCs. All receptors derive from a human donor in good health (CMV status not recorded). Some clones in this sample may be carry-over from other donors' samples.

This clonotype appeared a few times. The chain employs TRBV7-2 and TRBJ2-1; D is ambiguous. Germline values: CDR1 SGHTA, CDR2 FQGNSA. Trimming removed 5 bases from V and 0 bases from J, with 8 bases in between. The CDR3 runs 14 residues. CDR3 nucleotide sequence: TGTGCCAGCAGCGTCCCCCTCTCCTACAATGAGCAGTTCTTC. The encoded protein is CASSVPLSYNEQFF.

The V and J genes are TRBV29-1 and TRBJ2-7; D might be TRBD1 (6 bases). The CDR3 is made up of 13 amino acids. CDR1 is SQVTM and CDR2 is ANQGSEA in the germline V gene. V was trimmed by 6 bases and J by 3 bases, leaving 15 bases between them. DNA for the CDR3: TGCAGCGTCTATTCGGGACACAACTACGAGCAGTACTTC. It translates to CSVYSGHNYEQYF.

J is TRBJ1-1 and V is TRBV20-1, with 8 bases lining up with TRBD1. The junction had 6 bases not matched to a gene; V was cut back by 4 bases and J by 5 bases. This CDR3 contains 13 residues. Germline assignment: CDR1 DFQATT and CDR2 SNEGSKA (reference sequence). The chain's CDR3 is CSATRQGKTEAFF. DNA for the CDR3: TGCAGTGCTACGAGACAGGGGAAGACTGAAGCTTTCTTT.

This clonotype was detected a few times. V is TRBV2 and J is TRBJ1-1, with D perhaps matching TRBD1 (6 bases). CDR1 SNHLY and CDR2 FYNNEI come from the germline V gene. Trimming removed 7 bases at V and 4 bases at J, with 13 bases between. This CDR3 contains 13 residues. CDR3 sequence (DNA): TGTGCCAGCATCAAACAGGGTCGCACTGAAGCTTTCTTT. Its protein product is CASIKQGRTEAFF.

This clonotype was seen ten or more times. This chain connects TRBV7-2 to TRBJ1-2, with D perhaps matching TRBD1 (5 bases). Germline V lookup: CDR1 SGHTA, CDR2 FQGNSA. This CDR3 is built from 17 residues. The V end lost 0 bases, the J end lost 4 bases, and 18 bases lay between the germline ends. The CDR3 here is CASSLAATGGSSYGYTF. The CDR3 bases are TGTGCCAGCAGCTTAGCGGCCACAGGCGGAAGTAGCTATGGCTACACCTTC.

This clonotype was picked up many times. This chain uses TRBV12-3 or TRBV12-4 with TRBJ2-2; TRBD1 is a possible D gene (5 bases). Trimming pared 5 bases from V and 6 bases from J, leaving 19 bases between. The CDR3 has 16 residues. The CDR3 bases are TGTGCCAGCAGTCTCCCGGACACCGGACCGGCCGGGGAGCTGTTTTTT. Encoded protein: CASSLPDTGPAGELFF.

On this clonotype itself: Possible read error: a much larger clone is one base away. The V call is TRBV5-5, the J call TRBJ2-2; 8 nucleotides match TRBD1. The germline CDR1 and CDR2 sequences are SGHKS and YYEKEE (reference sequence). Germline trimming cut 4 bases from V and 7 bases from J; bases unmatched to any gene: 6. The CDR3 length is 14 residues. CDR3: CASSETGANGELFF. The CDR3 DNA is TGTGCCAGCAGCGAGACAGGGGCAAACGGGGAGCTGTTTTTT.

This clonotype has a count of ten or more. The CDR3 DNA reads TGTGCCAGCAGCACACAGCCGCCGGGACATTTACAAGAGACCCAGTACTTC. Translation: CASSTQPPGHLQETQYF. V and J are TRBV2 and TRBJ2-5; D perhaps matches TRBD1 (6 bases). Germline CDR1 is SNHLY and CDR2 is FYNNEI. Deletions cut 6 bases from V and 2 bases from J, with 22 bases between. This CDR3 is built from 17 residues.

The chain joins TRBV2 to TRBJ1-2, with unresolved D. V was trimmed by 6 bases and J by 3 bases, leaving 2 bases between them. The length of the CDR3 is 10 residues. Germline V gene data show CDR1 as SNHLY and CDR2 as FYNNEI. Here the CDR3 reads CASSYYGYTF. CDR3 nucleotides: TGTGCCAGCAGCTACTATGGCTACACCTTC.

A few counts support this clonotype. The J gene is TRBJ2-5, the V gene TRBV29-1; the match to TRBD1 covers 10 bases. Trimming took 3 bases from V and 4 from J; bases not matched to a gene: 11. The CDR3 length is 16 residues. The germline CDR1 and CDR2 sequences are SQVTM and ANQGSEA. The CDR3: CSVDKPTGGLGETQYF. As DNA, the CDR3 is TGCAGCGTTGACAAACCGACAGGGGGCCTGGGAGAGACCCAGTACTTC.

This clonotype was seen many times. The V and J genes are TRBV14 and TRBJ1-1; no reliable D call. Trimming left V 3 bases short and J 1 base short, with 12 bases between. The CDR3 consists of 15 residues. Germline CDR1 reads SGHDN; CDR2 reads FVKESK. The CDR3: CASSQDYRPNTEAFF. CDR3 DNA sequence: TGTGCCAGCAGCCAGGACTACAGACCGAACACTGAAGCTTTCTTT. Using reference TRBV14 and TRBJ1-1 for the parts outside the CDR3, the full variable domain is EAGVTQFPSHSVIEKGQTVTLRCDPISGHDNLYWYRRVMGKEIKFLLHFVKESKQDESGMPNNRFLAERTGGTYSTLKVQPAELEDSGVYFCASSQDYRPNTEAFFGQGTRLTVV.

Many counts were recorded for this clonotype. The chain combines TRBV7-2 with TRBJ2-1; the match to TRBD2 covers 7 bases. After removal of 4 bases from V and 4 bases from J, the junction contained 4 bases not matched to a gene. In germline, CDR1 is SGHTA, CDR2 FQGNSA. CDR3 size: 14 residues. CDR3 sequence (DNA): TGTGCCAGCAGCTGGGGAGGGCCTTACAATGAGCAGTTCTTC. It is translated as CASSWGGPYNEQFF.

Ten or more counts support this clonotype. The rearrangement joins TRBV11-2 to TRBJ2-3, with 7 positions matching TRBD2. CDR3 length: 15 amino acids. CDR1 SGHAT and CDR2 FQNNGV come from the germline V gene. With V trimmed by 3 bases and J by 0 bases, 3 bases remained unmatched. The DNA for the CDR3 is TGTGCCAGCAGCTTGAACGGGAGGAGCACAGATACGCAGTATTTT. Translating it yields CASSLNGRSTDTQYF.

This clonotype was recorded many times. The genes are TRBV7-2 and TRBJ2-1, with 8 bases lining up with TRBD2. CDR1 SGHTA and CDR2 FQGNSA come from the germline V gene. Trimming cost V 5 bases and J 4 bases; bases outside gene matches: 10. The CDR3 covers 16 residues. The CDR3 loop is CASSTSAGALYNEQFF. The CDR3 coding sequence is TGTGCCAGCAGCACCTCAGCGGGAGCATTGTACAATGAGCAGTTCTTC.

This clonotype has just a few counts. The gene calls are TRBV28 and TRBJ1-6, with 9 bases that match TRBD1. Looked up from germline, CDR1 is MDHEN and CDR2 is SYDVKM. CDR3 length: 14 residues. Germline trimming cut 7 bases from V and 7 bases from J; bases unmatched to any gene: 5. The CDR3 is CASITGGANSPLHF. The CDR3 DNA follows: TGTGCCAGCATCACAGGGGGCGCGAATTCACCCCTCCACTTT.

This clonotype has ten or more counts. The CDR3 DNA reads TGTGCCAGCAGTTTAGGGGGCAGGGCAAGTGTGAACACTGAAGCTTTCTTT. Protein sequence: CASSLGGRASVNTEAFF. The chain uses TRBV12-3 or TRBV12-4 and TRBJ1-1; D perhaps matches TRBD1 (5 bases). Trimming removed 1 base at V and 0 bases at J, with 15 bases between. There are 17 residues in the CDR3.

This clonotype was seen repeatedly, ten times or more. In DNA form, the CDR3 reads TGCAGTGCCCCTCTGCCGGGGGGGCCGAATACGCAGTATTTT. Translated, it gives CSAPLPGGPNTQYF. The chain couples TRBV20-1 to TRBJ2-3, with TRBD2 matching 8 bases. Germline V gives CDR1 DFQATT, CDR2 SNEGSKA (reference sequence). V gave up 6 bases and J gave up 7 bases; unmatched junction bases: 12. The CDR3 covers 14 residues.

This clonotype showed up just a few times. This chain joins TRBV12-3 or TRBV12-4 and TRBJ1-4; TRBD1 is a possible D gene (5 bases). This CDR3 contains 13 residues. V lost 6 bases to trimming and J lost 6 bases, with 11 bases between them. The CDR3 protein is CASRGGADEKLFF. DNA for the CDR3: TGTGCCAGCAGGGGGGGTGCAGATGAAAAACTGTTTTTT.

This clonotype was picked up many times. The chain is built from TRBV7-2 and TRBJ2-1; no clear D. V lost 2 bases, J lost 6 bases, and 8 bases lay in between. Per the germline V gene, CDR1 is SGHTA and CDR2 is FQGNSA. The CDR3 covers 13 residues. The CDR3 loop is CASSLIGGNEQFF. DNA of the CDR3: TGTGCCAGCAGCTTAATCGGTGGCAATGAGCAGTTCTTC.

This clonotype was counted many times. Written as DNA, the CDR3 is TGTGCCAGCACCGTAGGTTTGAACACTGAAGCTTTCTTT. Residues: CASTVGLNTEAFF. The chain couples TRBV28 to TRBJ1-1; D uncertain. This CDR3 region has 13 residues. Looked up from germline, CDR1 is MDHEN and CDR2 is SYDVKM. V lost 7 bases to trimming and J lost 0 bases, with 9 bases between them.

Ten or more counts support this clonotype. This chain joins TRBV12-3 or TRBV12-4 and TRBJ1-5; perhaps TRBD1 as D (6 bases). The V end was cut by 1 base, the J end by 5 bases, with 15 bases between. This CDR3 has 16 residues. The CDR3: CASSLGGRGGYQPQHF. As DNA, the CDR3 is TGTGCCAGCAGTTTAGGTGGCAGGGGAGGGTATCAGCCCCAGCATTTT.

This clonotype has at least ten counts. This chain connects TRBV2 to TRBJ1-2; perhaps TRBD1 as D (6 bases). The germline gives CDR1 SNHLY, CDR2 FYNNEI. Trimming took off 1 base at V and 0 bases at J, with 12 bases between the two ends. There are 16 residues in the CDR3. The CDR3 nucleotides read TGTGCCAGCAGTGAAGAGGAGGGGGACCCTAACTATGGCTACACCTTC. Its translation: CASSEEEGDPNYGYTF.

In the case of this clonotype: With a much larger clone just one base away, this may be a read error. The chain couples TRBV7-2 to TRBJ1-2; D ambiguous. There are 10 residues in the CDR3. V lost 4 bases to trimming and J lost 10 bases, with 7 bases between them. Germline V gene sequence: CDR1 SGHTA, CDR2 FQGNSA. Here the CDR3 DNA reads TGTGCCAGCAGCTCACCCGACTACACCTTC. It specifies CASSSPDYTF.

This clonotype has ten or more counts. This chain uses TRBV6-5 with TRBJ1-2; tentative D call: TRBD1 (6 bases). Germline CDR1 and CDR2: MNHEY and SVGAGI. This CDR3 contains 15 residues. V lost 2 bases and J lost 7, with 17 bases in between. The CDR3 DNA reads as TGTGCCAGCAGTTACGCCGGGGGGCAACTCTCTGGCTACACCTTC. Its protein is CASSYAGGQLSGYTF.

The table lists this clonotype with many counts. V and J are TRBV10-3 and TRBJ1-2; 10 bases match TRBD1. CDR3 length equals 15 residues. CDR1 and CDR2 (germline): ENHRY, SYGVKD. J lost 7 bases, V lost 0 bases, and 5 bases had no gene match. The CDR3 here is CAISESQTGGFGYTF. CDR3 nucleotide sequence: TGTGCCATCAGTGAGTCCCAGACAGGGGGCTTTGGCTACACCTTC.

This clonotype was found many times. The rearrangement links TRBV7-8 to TRBJ2-7; TRBD1 is a possible D gene (6 bases). The V gene lost 4 bases and the J gene lost 3 bases, with 10 bases spanning the gap. In germline, CDR1 is SGHVS, CDR2 FQNEAQ. This CDR3 is built from 13 residues. Written as DNA, the CDR3 is TGTGCCAGCAGCTCTGACAGGATCTACGAGCAGTACTTC. It specifies CASSSDRIYEQYF.

The chain couples TRBV28 to TRBJ1-1; possibly TRBD1 for D (5 bases). Trimming removed 0 bases at V and 7 bases at J, with 9 bases between. CDR3 length: 13 residues. The V gene's germline CDR1 is MDHEN and CDR2 SYDVKM. The CDR3 reads CASSLWGQGEAFF. DNA of the CDR3: TGTGCCAGCAGTTTATGGGGGCAAGGTGAAGCTTTCTTT.

This clonotype was picked up many times. The V call is TRBV28, the J call TRBJ1-2; TRBD1 might be the D (6 bases). Looked up from germline, CDR1 is MDHEN and CDR2 is SYDVKM. Trimming shortened V by 2 bases and J by 7 bases, and 14 bases separated the two germline ends. The length of the CDR3 is 14 residues. CDR3 sequence reads: CASSLRDKSSGYTF. The CDR3 DNA reads TGTGCCAGCAGTTTACGGGACAAGTCTTCTGGCTACACCTTC.

This clonotype was detected a few times. This chain joins TRBV4-1 and TRBJ1-1; D ambiguous. The V gene's germline CDR1 is MGHRA and CDR2 YSYEKL. Trimming removed 0 bases at V and 2 bases at J, with 19 bases between. The CDR3 is 18 amino acids. CDR3 bases: TGCGCCAGCAGCCAAGAGGGCAGACCCCATCGAACAAACACTGAAGCTTTCTTT. It encodes CASSQEGRPHRTNTEAFF.